This T cell receptor beta chain was sequenced in a study of early T cells in non-severe SARS-CoV-2 infection. Study-level information: Bulk RNA from unsorted whole blood was sequenced; chains were unpaired.

Findings and limits, study-wide: Missing private and CD4 specificities, VDJdb matching favored anti-spike CD8 responses.

Researchers attached unique molecular identifiers to individual cDNA molecules. TCRdb itself ran the 5' RACE reads through MiXCR, one entry per CDR3 protein. The sample consists of over 60,000 distinct CDR3 sequences, roughly a tenth of them appearing once. The CDR3 is 14 residues long. Looked up from germline, CDR1 is MNHNS and CDR2 is SASEGT. Trimming cost V 7 bases and J 5 bases, with 14 bases left between them. The table lists this clonotype with many counts. Its antigen is unknown. The receptor was isolated from an adult who was a healthcare worker with PCR-confirmed SARS-CoV-2 infection or an uninfected control (not recorded which). Sample: whole blood, taken at baseline. This chain connects TRBV6-1 to TRBJ1-4, with D perhaps TRBD1 (5 bases). DNA for the CDR3: TGTGCCAGCACACCGGGCAGGGTAAATGAAAAACTGTTTTTT. It codes for CASTPGRVNEKLFF.